Described below is a single TCR beta chain sequence and its context. Its specificity is not known. Each donor was nominally healthy when sampled (though unrecorded immune exposures were likely). PCR involved 60 Vbeta and 13 Jbeta primers. The repertoire was sequenced with immunoSEQ multiplex PCR; TCRdb's copy has only in-frame clones and lacks some. This sample has around 150,000 clones, with 78% found just once. Germline CDR1 reads LGHNT; CDR2 reads FRNRAP. The CDR3 covers 17 residues. V was shortened by 5 bases and J by 0 bases, with 17 bases between the two germline ends. The data are from a study of cytomegalovirus exposure and HLA in healthy donors. Study in general: Inside one of the first data releases sat about 91 million unique TCRs taken from HLA-typed donors. Study results and caveats: As was reported, the HLA-A and HLA-B alleles of most subjects were accurately predicted from TCR beta sequences. When presence/absence was analysed, sequencing depth was taken to be roughly uniform across donors.

This TCR was sampled from a male donor in good health and CMV-seronegative. The chain has TRBV12-5 and TRBJ1-5, with a tentative D call TRBD1 (5 bases). The sample consisted of PBMCs. The CDR3 DNA reads TGTGCTAGTGGTCAACGACAGTTTCTTAATAGCAATCAGCCCCAGCATTTT. Protein: CASGQRQFLNSNQPQHF.